These 14 T cell receptor beta chains were sequenced from one sample in a study of spatial heterogeneity in lung cancer. Which antigens these TCRs recognize remains unknown. TCRdb independently ran MiXCR on the 5' RACE reads; one entry per CDR3 protein. The sample consists of about 11,000 distinct CDR3 sequences, 5.1% of them appearing once. Findings of the study overall: It was found that expanded intratumoral alpha and beta TCR counts tracked tumor mutation counts.

The time point here: sample taken at primary tumor resection. The sequences come from lung tumor tissue, collected at surgery. The receptors here all came from a male donor with early-stage non-small cell lung cancer.

The V and J genes are TRBV12-3 or TRBV12-4 and TRBJ2-1; D is unresolved. The CDR3 loop spans 12 amino acids. Trimming stripped 4 bases from V and 10 bases from J, with 11 bases between. The CDR3 sequence is CASSYRRQEQFF. The CDR3 nucleotides read TGTGCCAGCAGTTATCGAAGGCAGGAGCAGTTCTTC.

This clonotype was counted at least ten times. This chain joins TRBV20-1 and TRBJ2-5; TRBD1 agrees at 9 bases. This CDR3 region has 16 residues. The ends lost 3 bases at V and 1 base at J; junction bases unmatched: 9. CDR1 DFQATT and CDR2 SNEGSKA come from the germline V gene (reference sequence). The CDR3 nucleotides are TGCAGTGCTAGGGCCGCGGACAGGGGTCGCCAAGAGACCCAGTACTTC. Its translation: CSARAADRGRQETQYF.

Relative to its sample, this clonotype is medium-sized. J is TRBJ2-3 and V is TRBV24-1, with 11 bases identical to TRBD2. The germline V gene encodes CDR1 KGHDR and CDR2 SFDVKD. The CDR3 consists of 16 residues. J gave up 4 bases and V 4 bases, and 6 bases lay outside the gene matches. The CDR3 bases are TGTGCCACCAGTGACCCTCGACTAGCGGGGTCAGATACGCAGTATTTT. Its translation: CATSDPRLAGSDTQYF.

This clonotype appeared many times. The chain uses TRBV6-5 and TRBJ1-1; weak D call: TRBD1 (5 bases). Germline V gene sequence: CDR1 MNHEY, CDR2 SVGAGI. The CDR3 extends over 15 amino acids. Trimming took off 2 bases at V and 2 bases at J, with 12 bases between the two ends. CDR3 coding DNA: TGTGCCAGCAGTTACGCGGGACGGCAAAACACTGAAGCTTTCTTT. This encodes CASSYAGRQNTEAFF.

This clonotype was found many times. J is TRBJ2-2 and V is TRBV2; D call uncertain. Looked up from germline, CDR1 is SNHLY and CDR2 is FYNNEI. The CDR3 consists of 14 residues. Trimming took 4 bases from V and 0 from J, leaving 6 bases between them. This CDR3 is CASSGVANTGELFF. The CDR3 bases are TGTGCCAGCAGTGGAGTCGCGAACACCGGGGAGCTGTTTTTT.

This clonotype has a handful of counts. The V call is TRBV20-1, the J call TRBJ2-3; 8 nucleotides align to TRBD2. The germline CDR1 and CDR2 sequences are DFQATT and SNEGSKA (reference sequence). This CDR3 has 15 residues. J was trimmed by 1 base and V by 6 bases; bases with no gene match: 9. The CDR3 DNA follows: TGCAGTGCCCTCCGAGGAGCGGGGGGCACAGATACGCAGTATTTT. It is translated as CSALRGAGGTDTQYF.

This clonotype was detected ten times or more. The J gene is TRBJ2-5, the V gene TRBV28; 8 nucleotides line up with TRBD1. This CDR3 has 15 amino acids. Trimming at V came to 6 bases and at J to 3 bases, leaving 9 bases not matched to a gene. CDR1 is MDHEN, CDR2 SYDVKM, per germline. The CDR3 DNA reads as TGTGCCAGCAGACTATGGAGACAGGGGAAAGAGACCCAGTACTTC. Protein: CASRLWRQGKETQYF.

This clonotype was seen at least ten times. The chain combines TRBV11-2 with TRBJ2-7; D ambiguous. Trimming pared 4 bases from V and 6 bases from J, leaving 7 bases between. Germline assignment: CDR1 SGHAT and CDR2 FQNNGV. This CDR3 is built from 11 residues. The CDR3 bases are TGTGCCAGCAGCTGGGGTAGCGAGCAGTACTTC. Translating it yields CASSWGSEQYF.

Many counts were recorded for this clonotype. The rearrangement links TRBV10-3 to TRBJ2-1, with 8 bases aligning to TRBD2. Looked up from germline, CDR1 is ENHRY and CDR2 is SYGVKD. V lost 3 bases, J lost 9 bases, and 10 bases stayed unmatched. The CDR3 covers 15 residues. This chain's CDR3 is CAISEASGRRGEQFF. In nucleotides, the CDR3 is TGTGCCATCAGTGAAGCGAGCGGGAGACGCGGTGAGCAGTTCTTC.

This clonotype has just a few counts. The V and J genes are TRBV28 and TRBJ2-7; D is unresolved. The germline CDR1 and CDR2 sequences are MDHEN and SYDVKM. The CDR3 has 14 residues. V was clipped by 3 bases and J by 3 bases, with 12 bases between them. The CDR3 DNA follows: TGTGCCAGCAGTTTTTTTCTACCCAACTACGAGCAGTACTTC. Its protein is CASSFFLPNYEQYF.

This chain links TRBV7-8 with TRBJ1-1; the match to TRBD1 covers 8 bases. The germline V gene has CDR1 SGHVS and CDR2 FQNEAQ. The CDR3 has 14 amino acids. The J segment lost 3 bases and the V segment lost 5 bases, leaving 5 bases of the junction unmatched. CDR3 region: CASSGQTGDTEAFF. DNA for the CDR3: TGTGCCAGCAGCGGGCAGACAGGGGACACTGAAGCTTTCTTT.

Ten or more counts support this clonotype. J is TRBJ2-1 and V is TRBV5-1, with 7 bases matching TRBD2. Trimming removed 0 bases from V and 5 bases from J; junction bases left unmatched: 2. This CDR3 has 14 amino acids. Per the germline V gene, CDR1 is SGHRS and CDR2 is YFSETQ. CDR3 amino acids: CASSLEAGNNEQFF. Here the CDR3 DNA reads TGCGCCAGCAGCTTGGAAGCGGGAAACAATGAGCAGTTCTTC.

This clonotype showed up many times. The V and J genes are TRBV27 and TRBJ1-1; a possible D gene is TRBD1 (6 bases). V lost 5 bases and J 4 bases, leaving 14 bases between the germline ends. The CDR3 is 14 residues long. From germline, CDR1 is MNHEY and CDR2 SMNVEV (reference sequence). CDR3: CASSPWGGGTEAFF. The CDR3, as DNA: TGTGCCAGCAGTCCCTGGGGGGGCGGCACTGAAGCTTTCTTT.

This clonotype was detected only a few times. The gene calls are TRBV7-3 and TRBJ1-6; 9 bases map to TRBD1. V lost 5 bases and J lost 10; bases outside the gene matches: 9. The CDR3 runs 15 residues. The germline gives CDR1 SGHTA, CDR2 FQGTGA. DNA of the CDR3: TGTGCCAGCAGCCTCAAGGGGGACAGGGTCTCACCCCTCCACTTT. It specifies CASSLKGDRVSPLHF.